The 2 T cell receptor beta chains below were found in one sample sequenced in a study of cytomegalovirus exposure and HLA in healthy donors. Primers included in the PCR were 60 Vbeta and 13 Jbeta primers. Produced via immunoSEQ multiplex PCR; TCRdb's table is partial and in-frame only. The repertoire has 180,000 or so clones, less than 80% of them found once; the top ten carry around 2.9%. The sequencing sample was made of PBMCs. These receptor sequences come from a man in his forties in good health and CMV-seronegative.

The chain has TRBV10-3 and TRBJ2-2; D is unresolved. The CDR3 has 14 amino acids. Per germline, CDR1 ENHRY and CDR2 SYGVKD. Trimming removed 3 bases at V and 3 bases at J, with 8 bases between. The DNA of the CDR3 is TGTGCCATCAGTGAACAGACATACACCGGGGAGCTGTTTTTT. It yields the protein CAISEQTYTGELFF.

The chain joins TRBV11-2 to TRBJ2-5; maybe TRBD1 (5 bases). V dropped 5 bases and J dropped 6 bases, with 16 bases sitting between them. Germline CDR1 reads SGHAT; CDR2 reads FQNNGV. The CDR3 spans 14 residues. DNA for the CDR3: TGTGCCAGCAGCATCAGTGGGGCCCGGAAGACCCAGTACTTC. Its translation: CASSISGARKTQYF.